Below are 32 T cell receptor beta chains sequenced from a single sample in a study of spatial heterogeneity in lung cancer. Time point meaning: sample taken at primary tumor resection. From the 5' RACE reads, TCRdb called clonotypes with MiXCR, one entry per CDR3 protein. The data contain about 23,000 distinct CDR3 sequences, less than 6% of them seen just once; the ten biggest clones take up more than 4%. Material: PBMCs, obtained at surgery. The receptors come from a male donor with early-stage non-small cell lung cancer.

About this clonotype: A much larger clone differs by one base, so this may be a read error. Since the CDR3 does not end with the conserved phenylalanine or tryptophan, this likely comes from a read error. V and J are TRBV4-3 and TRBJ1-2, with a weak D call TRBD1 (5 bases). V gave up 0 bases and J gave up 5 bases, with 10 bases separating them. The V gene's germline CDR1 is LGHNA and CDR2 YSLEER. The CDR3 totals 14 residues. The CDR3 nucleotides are TGCGCCAGCAGCCAAGAGCGGGGGGGTTATGGCTACACCCTC. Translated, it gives CASSQERGGYGYTL.

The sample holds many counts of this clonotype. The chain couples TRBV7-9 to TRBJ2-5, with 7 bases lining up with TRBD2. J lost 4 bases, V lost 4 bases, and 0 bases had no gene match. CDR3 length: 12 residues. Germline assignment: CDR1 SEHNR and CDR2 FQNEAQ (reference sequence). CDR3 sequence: CASSWGGETQYF. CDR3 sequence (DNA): TGTGCCAGCAGCTGGGGGGGAGAGACCCAGTACTTC.

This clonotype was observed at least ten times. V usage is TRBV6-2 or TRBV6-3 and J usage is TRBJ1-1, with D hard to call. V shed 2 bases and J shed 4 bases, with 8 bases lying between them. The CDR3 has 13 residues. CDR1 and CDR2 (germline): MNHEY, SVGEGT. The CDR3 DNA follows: TGTGCCAGCAGTTACCAAGGCACCACTGAAGCTTTCTTT. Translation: CASSYQGTTEAFF.

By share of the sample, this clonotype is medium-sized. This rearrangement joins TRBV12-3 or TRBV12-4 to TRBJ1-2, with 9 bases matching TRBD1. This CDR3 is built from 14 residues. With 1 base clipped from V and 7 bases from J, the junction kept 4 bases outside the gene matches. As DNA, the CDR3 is TGTGCCAGCAGTTTAGGGGACAGGGCCTTTGGCTACACCTTC. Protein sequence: CASSLGDRAFGYTF.

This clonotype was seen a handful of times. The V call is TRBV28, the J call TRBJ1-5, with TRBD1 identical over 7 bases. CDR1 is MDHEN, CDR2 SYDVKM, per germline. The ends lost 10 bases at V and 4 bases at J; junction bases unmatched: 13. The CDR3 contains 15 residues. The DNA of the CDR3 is TGTGCCACAACAGGGGCCCGAGCCCTAAATCAGCCCCAGCATTTT. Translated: CATTGARALNQPQHF. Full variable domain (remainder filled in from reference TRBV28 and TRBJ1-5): DVKVTQSSRYLVKRTGEKVFLECVQDMDHENMFWYRQDPGLGLRLIYFSYDVKMKEKGDIPEGYSVSREKKERFSLILESASTNQTSMYLCATTGARALNQPQHFGDGTRLSIL.

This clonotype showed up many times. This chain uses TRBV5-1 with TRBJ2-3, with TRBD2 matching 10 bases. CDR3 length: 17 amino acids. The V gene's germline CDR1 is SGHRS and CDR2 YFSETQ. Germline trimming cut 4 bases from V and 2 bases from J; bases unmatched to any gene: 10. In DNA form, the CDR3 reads TGCGCCAGCAGCCGGATTGGACTAGCGGACAACACAGATACGCAGTATTTT. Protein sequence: CASSRIGLADNTDTQYF.

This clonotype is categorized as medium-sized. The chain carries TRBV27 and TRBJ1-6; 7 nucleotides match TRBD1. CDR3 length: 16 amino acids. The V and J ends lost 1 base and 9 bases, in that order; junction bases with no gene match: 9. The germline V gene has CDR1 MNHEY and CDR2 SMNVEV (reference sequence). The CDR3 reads CASSLYSDRVSSPLHF. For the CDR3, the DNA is TGTGCCAGCAGTTTATACAGCGACAGGGTTAGTTCACCCCTCCACTTT.

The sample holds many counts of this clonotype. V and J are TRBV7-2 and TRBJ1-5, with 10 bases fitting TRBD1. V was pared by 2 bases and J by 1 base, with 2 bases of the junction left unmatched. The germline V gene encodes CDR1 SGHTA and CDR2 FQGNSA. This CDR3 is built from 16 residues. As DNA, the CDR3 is TGTGCCAGCAGCTTATTGGGACAGGGGAGCAATCAGCCCCAGCATTTT. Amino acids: CASSLLGQGSNQPQHF.

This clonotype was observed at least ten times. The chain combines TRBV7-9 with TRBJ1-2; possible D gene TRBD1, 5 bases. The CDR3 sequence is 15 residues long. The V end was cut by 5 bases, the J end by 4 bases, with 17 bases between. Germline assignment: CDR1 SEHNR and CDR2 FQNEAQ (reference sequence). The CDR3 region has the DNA TGTGCCAGCAGCCACCGGGACCGTCGGGTCTATGGCTACACCTTC. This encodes CASSHRDRRVYGYTF.

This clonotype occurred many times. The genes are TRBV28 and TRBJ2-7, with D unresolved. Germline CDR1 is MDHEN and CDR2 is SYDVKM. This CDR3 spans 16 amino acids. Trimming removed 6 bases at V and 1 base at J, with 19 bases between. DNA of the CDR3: TGTGCCAGCAGCCACTGGGCCCCTACTGGGTCCTACGAGCAGTACTTC. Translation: CASSHWAPTGSYEQYF.

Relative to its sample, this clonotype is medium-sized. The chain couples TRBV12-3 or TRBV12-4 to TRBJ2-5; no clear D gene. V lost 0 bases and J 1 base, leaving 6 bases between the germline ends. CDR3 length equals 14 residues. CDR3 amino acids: CASSLALSQETQYF. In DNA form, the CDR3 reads TGTGCCAGCAGTTTAGCGCTCAGCCAAGAGACCCAGTACTTC.

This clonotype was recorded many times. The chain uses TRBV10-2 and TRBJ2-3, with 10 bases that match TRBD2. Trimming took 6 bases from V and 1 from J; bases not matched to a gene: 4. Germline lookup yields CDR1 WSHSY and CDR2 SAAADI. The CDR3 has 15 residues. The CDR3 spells CASRSGTSGTDTQYF. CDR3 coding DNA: TGCGCCAGCAGATCCGGGACTAGCGGCACAGATACGCAGTATTTT.

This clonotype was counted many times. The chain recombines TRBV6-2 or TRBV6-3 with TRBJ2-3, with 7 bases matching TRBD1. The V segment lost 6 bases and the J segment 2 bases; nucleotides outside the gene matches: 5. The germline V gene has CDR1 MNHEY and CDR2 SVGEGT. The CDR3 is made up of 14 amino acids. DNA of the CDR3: TGTGCCAGCAGCTCCGGGACAGTCACAGATACGCAGTATTTT. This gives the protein CASSSGTVTDTQYF.

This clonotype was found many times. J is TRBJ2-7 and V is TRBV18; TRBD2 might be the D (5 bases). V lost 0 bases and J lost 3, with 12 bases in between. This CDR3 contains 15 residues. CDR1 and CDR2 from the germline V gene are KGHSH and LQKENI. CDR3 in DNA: TGTGCCAGCTCACCACCACTAGACGGTTTCTACGAGCAGTACTTC. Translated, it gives CASSPPLDGFYEQYF. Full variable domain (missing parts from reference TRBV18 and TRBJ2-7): NAGVMQNPRHLVRRRGQEARLRCSPMKGHSHVYWYRQLPEEGLKFMVYLQKENIIDESGMPKERFSAEFPKEGPSILRIQQVVRGDSAAYFCASSPPLDGFYEQYFGPGTRLTVT.

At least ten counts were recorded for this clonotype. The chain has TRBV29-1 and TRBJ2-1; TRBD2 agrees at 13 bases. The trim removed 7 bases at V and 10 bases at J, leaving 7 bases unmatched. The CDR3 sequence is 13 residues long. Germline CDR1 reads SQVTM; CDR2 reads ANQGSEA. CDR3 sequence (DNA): TGCAGCGCAGGACTAGCGGGGGACAGAGAGCAGTTCTTC. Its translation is CSAGLAGDREQFF.

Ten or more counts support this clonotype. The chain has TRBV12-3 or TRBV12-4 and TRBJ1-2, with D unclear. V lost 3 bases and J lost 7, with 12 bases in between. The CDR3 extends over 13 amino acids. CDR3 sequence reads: CASSLAGGGGYTF. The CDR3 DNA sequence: TGTGCCAGCAGTTTGGCGGGCGGAGGTGGCTACACCTTC.

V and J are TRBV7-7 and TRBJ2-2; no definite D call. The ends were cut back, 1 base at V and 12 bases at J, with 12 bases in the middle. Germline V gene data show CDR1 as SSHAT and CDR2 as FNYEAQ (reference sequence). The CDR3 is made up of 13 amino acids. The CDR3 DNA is TGTGCCAGCAGCTTAGACCTAGGTCAGAAGCTGTTTTTT. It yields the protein CASSLDLGQKLFF.

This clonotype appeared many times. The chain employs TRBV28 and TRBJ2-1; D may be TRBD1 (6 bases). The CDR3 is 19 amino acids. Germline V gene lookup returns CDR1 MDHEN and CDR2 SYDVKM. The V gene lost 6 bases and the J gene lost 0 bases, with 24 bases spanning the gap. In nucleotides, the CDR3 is TGTGCCAGCAGCCACCCGATCACGTTACAGGGAAGCTCCTACAATGAGCAGTTCTTC. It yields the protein CASSHPITLQGSSYNEQFF.

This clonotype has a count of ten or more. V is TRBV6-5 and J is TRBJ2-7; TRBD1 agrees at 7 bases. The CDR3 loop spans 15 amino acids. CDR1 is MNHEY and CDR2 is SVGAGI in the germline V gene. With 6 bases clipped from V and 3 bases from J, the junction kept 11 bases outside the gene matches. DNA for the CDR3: TGTGCCAGCAGCTCCCCCAACGGACAGGACTACGAGCAGTACTTC. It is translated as CASSSPNGQDYEQYF.

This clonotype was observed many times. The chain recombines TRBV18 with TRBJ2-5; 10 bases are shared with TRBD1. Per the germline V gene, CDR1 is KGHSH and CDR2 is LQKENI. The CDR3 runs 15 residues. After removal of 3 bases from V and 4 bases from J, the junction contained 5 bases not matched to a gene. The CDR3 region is CASSPPRTGGETQYF. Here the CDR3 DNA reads TGTGCCAGCTCACCTCCTCGGACAGGGGGAGAGACCCAGTACTTC. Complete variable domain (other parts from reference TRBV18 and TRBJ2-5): NAGVMQNPRHLVRRRGQEARLRCSPMKGHSHVYWYRQLPEEGLKFMVYLQKENIIDESGMPKERFSAEFPKEGPSILRIQQVVRGDSAAYFCASSPPRTGGETQYFGPGTRLLVL.

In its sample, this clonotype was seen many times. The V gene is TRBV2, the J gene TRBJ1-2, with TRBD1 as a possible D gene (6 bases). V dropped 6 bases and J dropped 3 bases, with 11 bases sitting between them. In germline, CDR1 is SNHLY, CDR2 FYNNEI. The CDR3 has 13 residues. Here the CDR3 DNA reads TGTGCCAGCAGAAGGACAGCTGACTATGGCTACACCTTC. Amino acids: CASRRTADYGYTF.

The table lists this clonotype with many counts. CDR3 sequence: CASSSLKTQYF. As DNA, the CDR3 is TGTGCCAGCAGCTCCCTAAAGACCCAGTACTTC. V usage is TRBV11-2 and J usage is TRBJ2-5, with no clear D. Germline V gene sequence: CDR1 SGHAT, CDR2 FQNNGV. This CDR3 is built from 11 residues. V gave up 4 bases and J gave up 6 bases, with 6 bases separating them. Based on the CDR3 plus reference TRBV11-2 and TRBJ2-5, the full variable domain is EAGVAQSPRYKIIEKRQSVAFWCNPISGHATLYWYQQILGQGPKLLIQFQNNGVVDDSQLPKDRFSAERLKGVDSTLKIQPAKLEDSAVYLCASSSLKTQYFGPGTRLLVL.

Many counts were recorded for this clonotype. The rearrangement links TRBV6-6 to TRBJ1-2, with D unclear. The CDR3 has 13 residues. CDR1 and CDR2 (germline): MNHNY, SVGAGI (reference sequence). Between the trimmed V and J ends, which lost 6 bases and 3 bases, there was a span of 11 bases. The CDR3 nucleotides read TGTGCCAGCAGGGCGCAGAGTTACTATGGCTACACCTTC. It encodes CASRAQSYYGYTF.

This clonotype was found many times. Here the CDR3 DNA reads TGTGCCAGCAGCCATCGCTCGGGACAGAATAACTATGGCTACACCTTC. It specifies CASSHRSGQNNYGYTF. This chain joins TRBV6-1 and TRBJ1-2; 7 nucleotides match TRBD1. The CDR3 is made up of 16 amino acids. Trimming at V came to 6 bases and at J to 1 base, leaving 11 bases not matched to a gene. CDR1 is MNHNS, CDR2 SASEGT, per germline.

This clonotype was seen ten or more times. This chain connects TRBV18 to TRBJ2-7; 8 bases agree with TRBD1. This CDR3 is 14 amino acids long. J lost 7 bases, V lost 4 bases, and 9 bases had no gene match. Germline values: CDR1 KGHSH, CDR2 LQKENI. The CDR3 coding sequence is TGTGCCAGCTCACGGGCAGGGGGCGCGGAAGAGCAGTACTTC. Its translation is CASSRAGGAEEQYF.

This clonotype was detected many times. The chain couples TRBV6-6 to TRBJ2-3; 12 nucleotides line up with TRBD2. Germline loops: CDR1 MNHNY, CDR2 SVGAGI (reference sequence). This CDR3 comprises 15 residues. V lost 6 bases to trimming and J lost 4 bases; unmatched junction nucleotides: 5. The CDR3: CASRASGRGSDTQYF. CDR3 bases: TGTGCCAGCAGGGCTAGCGGGAGGGGGTCAGATACGCAGTATTTT.

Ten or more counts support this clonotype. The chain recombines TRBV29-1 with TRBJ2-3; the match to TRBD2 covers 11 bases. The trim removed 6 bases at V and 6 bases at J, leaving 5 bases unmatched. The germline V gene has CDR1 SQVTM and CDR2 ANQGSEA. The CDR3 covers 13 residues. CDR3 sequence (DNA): TGCAGCGTCACTAGCGGGAGTTCGGATACGCAGTATTTT. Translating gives CSVTSGSSDTQYF.

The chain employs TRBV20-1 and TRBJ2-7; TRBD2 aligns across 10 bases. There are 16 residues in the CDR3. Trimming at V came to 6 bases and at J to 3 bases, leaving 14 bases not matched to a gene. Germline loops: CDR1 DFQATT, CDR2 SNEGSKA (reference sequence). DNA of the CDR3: TGCAGTGCCCCCAACCCGGCTAGCGGGGGCCTCTACGAGCAGTACTTC. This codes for CSAPNPASGGLYEQYF.

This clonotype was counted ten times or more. CDR3 nucleotide sequence: TGTGCCAGCAGCTCGATACGACGCCCCTCTAGCGGGAGGGCCTACGAGCAGTACTTC. Amino acids: CASSSIRRPSSGRAYEQYF. The gene calls are TRBV11-2 and TRBJ2-7; the match to TRBD2 covers 12 bases. Germline CDR1 and CDR2: SGHAT and FQNNGV. The V gene end was trimmed by 4 bases and the J gene end by 2 bases; junction bases not matched to a gene: 15. CDR3 length: 19 residues.

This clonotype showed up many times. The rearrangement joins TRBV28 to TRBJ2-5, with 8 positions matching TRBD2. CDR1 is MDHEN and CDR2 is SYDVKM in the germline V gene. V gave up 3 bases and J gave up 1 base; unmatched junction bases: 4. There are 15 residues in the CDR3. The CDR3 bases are TGTGCCAGCAGTTTTCTCCGGGGGGGCCAAGAGACCCAGTACTTC. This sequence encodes CASSFLRGGQETQYF.

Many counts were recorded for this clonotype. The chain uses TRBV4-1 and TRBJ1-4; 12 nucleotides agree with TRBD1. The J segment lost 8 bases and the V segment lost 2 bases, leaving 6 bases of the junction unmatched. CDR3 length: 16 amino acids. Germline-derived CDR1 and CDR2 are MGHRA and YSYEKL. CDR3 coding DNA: TGCGCCAGCAGCCAACCACCGGGACAGGGGGCGGAAAAACTGTTTTTT. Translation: CASSQPPGQGAEKLFF.

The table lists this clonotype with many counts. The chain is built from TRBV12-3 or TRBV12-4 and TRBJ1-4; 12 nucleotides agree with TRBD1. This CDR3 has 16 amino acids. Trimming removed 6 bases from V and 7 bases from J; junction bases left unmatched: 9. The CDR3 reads CASSPGQGAFSEKLFF. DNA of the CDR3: TGTGCCAGCAGCCCGGGACAGGGGGCTTTTAGTGAAAAACTGTTTTTT.